This T cell receptor (beta chain) was found in a study of Ad26.COV2.S vaccination and SARS-CoV-2 variants. Assay used: immunoSEQ multiplex PCR; TCRdb lists only in-frame clones, some missing. Among fewer than 400,000 clones listed, around 89% were seen once. Described treatment: 19 received Ad26.COV2.S at low or high dose, single or two shots; 5 received placebo; per-sample allocation not given. Day 63 following the first vaccine or placebo injection was when the samples were taken. The CDR3 sequence is 18 residues long. Germline CDR1 and CDR2: SEHNR and FQNEAQ (reference sequence). V lost 6 bases to trimming and J lost 8 bases; unmatched junction nucleotides: 16. Concerning this clone itself: What it binds is not known.

Study outcomes and limitations: It was found that vaccine and placebo recipients had similar non-spike TCR breadth.

The sequence came from a person aged 18-65 years who received the Ad26.COV2.S COVID-19 vaccine or a placebo. The material sequenced was peripheral blood, taken in a trial of Ad26.COV2.S vaccine versus placebo. V usage is TRBV7-9 and J usage is TRBJ2-1; TRBD2 agrees at 13 bases. CDR3 nucleotide sequence: TGTGCCAGCAGAACGAGGACTAGCGGGAGCCGTTTTAGGGATGAGCAGTTCTTC. Translated: CASRTRTSGSRFRDEQFF.